This TCR beta chain derives from a study of blood T cell repertoires in COVID-19. On the study more broadly: Samples taken during acute and convalescent COVID-19 were collected in the United States, Italy and Spain. T cells, B-cell-depleted T cells, or PBMCs supplied cDNA or gDNA.

Per the authors' pipeline: Estimated nucleated cell counts came from reference gene primer amplification. Clones were sequenced by immunoSEQ multiplex PCR, and TCRdb holds only the in-frame ones, with some missing. D and trimming were read from the DNA, whereas the V and J calls and clone size are those reported in that table. The repertoire has about 58,000 clones, around 90% of them found once; the top ten carry about 13%. Concerning this clone itself: The sample holds other DNA sequences that translate to the same CDR3.

The V and J ends lost 6 bases and 1 base respectively, with 9 bases between them. The CDR3 sequence is 13 residues long. From germline, CDR1 is MDHEN and CDR2 SYDVKM. The chain is built from TRBV28 and TRBJ1-1; D is unclear. The sequence was collected from a man in his sixties with active COVID-19. Sequenced sample: peripheral blood. The CDR3 is CASSLLGNTEAFF. The CDR3 coding sequence is TGTGCCAGCAGCCTACTTGGGAACACTGAAGCTTTCTTT.